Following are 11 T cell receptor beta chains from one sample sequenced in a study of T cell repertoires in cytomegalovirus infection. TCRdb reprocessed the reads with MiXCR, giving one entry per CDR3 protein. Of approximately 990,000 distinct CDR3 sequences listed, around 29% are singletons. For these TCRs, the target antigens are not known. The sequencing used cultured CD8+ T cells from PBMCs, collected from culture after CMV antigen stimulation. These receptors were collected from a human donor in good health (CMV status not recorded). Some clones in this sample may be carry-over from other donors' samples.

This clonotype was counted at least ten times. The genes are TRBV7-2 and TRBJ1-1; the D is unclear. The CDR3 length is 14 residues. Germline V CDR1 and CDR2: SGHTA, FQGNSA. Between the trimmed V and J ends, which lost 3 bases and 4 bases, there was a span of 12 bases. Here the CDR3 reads CASSLRTRTTEAFF. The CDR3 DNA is TGTGCCAGCAGCTTGCGGACCAGGACCACTGAAGCTTTCTTT.

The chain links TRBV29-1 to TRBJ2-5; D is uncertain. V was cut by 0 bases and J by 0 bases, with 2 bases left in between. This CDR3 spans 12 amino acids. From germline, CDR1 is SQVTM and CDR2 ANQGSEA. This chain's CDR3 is CSVEDDQETQYF. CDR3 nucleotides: TGCAGCGTTGAAGATGACCAAGAGACCCAGTACTTC. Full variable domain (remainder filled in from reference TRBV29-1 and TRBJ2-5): SAVISQKPSRDICQRGTSLTIQCQVDSQVTMMFWYRQQPGQSLTLIATANQGSEATYESGFVIDKFPISRPNLTFSTLTVSNMSPEDSSIYLCSVEDDQETQYFGPGTRLLVL.

CDR3 amino acids: CRAGGSYNEQFF. CDR3 DNA sequence: TGCAGAGCGGGGGGATCCTACAATGAGCAGTTCTTC. This rearrangement joins TRBV29-1 to TRBJ2-1; 9 bases map to TRBD2. CDR3 length: 12 residues. CDR1 is SQVTM, CDR2 ANQGSEA, per germline.

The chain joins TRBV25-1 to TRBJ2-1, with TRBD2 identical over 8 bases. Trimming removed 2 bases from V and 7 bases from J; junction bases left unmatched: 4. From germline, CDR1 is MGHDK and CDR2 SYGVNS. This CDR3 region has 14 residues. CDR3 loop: CASSEEGLGNEQFF. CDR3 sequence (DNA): TGTGCCAGCAGTGAAGAGGGACTAGGGAATGAGCAGTTCTTC.

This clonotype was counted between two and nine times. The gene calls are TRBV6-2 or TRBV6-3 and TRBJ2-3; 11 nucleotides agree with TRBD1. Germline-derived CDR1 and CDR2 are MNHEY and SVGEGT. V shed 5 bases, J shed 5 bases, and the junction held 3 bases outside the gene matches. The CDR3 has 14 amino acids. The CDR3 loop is CASSGQGAGDTQYF. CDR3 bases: TGTGCCAGCAGTGGACAGGGGGCTGGAGATACGCAGTATTTT.

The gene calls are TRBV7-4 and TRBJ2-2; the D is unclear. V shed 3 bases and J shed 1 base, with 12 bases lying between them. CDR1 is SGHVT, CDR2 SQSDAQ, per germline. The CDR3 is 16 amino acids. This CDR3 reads CASSFALGLNTGELFF. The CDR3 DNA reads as TGTGCCAGCAGCTTCGCTCTGGGCCTGAACACCGGGGAGCTGTTTTTT. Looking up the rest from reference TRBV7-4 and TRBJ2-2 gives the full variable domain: GAGVSQSPRYKVAKRGRDVALRCDSISGHVTLYWYRQTLGQGSEVLTYSQSDAQRDKSGRPSGRFSAERPERSVSTLKIQRTEQGDSAVYLCASSFALGLNTGELFFGEGSRLTVL.

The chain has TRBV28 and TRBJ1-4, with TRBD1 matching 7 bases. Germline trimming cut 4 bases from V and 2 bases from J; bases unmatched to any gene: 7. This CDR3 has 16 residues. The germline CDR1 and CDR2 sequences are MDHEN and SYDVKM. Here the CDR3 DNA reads TGTGCCAGCAGTTCCCCCGGGACAGTTACTAATGAAAAACTGTTTTTT. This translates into CASSSPGTVTNEKLFF.

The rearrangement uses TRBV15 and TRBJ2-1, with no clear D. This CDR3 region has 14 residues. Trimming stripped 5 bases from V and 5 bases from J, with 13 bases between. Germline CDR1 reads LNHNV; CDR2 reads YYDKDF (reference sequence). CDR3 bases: TGTGCCACCAGCTTGTCGGGCTTGGACAATGAGCAGTTCTTC. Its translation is CATSLSGLDNEQFF.

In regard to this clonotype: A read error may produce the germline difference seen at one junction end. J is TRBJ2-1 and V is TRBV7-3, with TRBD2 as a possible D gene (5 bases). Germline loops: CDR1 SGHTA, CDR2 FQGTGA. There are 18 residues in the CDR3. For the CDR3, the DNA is TGTGCCAGCAGCCTCCCCAAGGACTTTGTCATAGGATACAGTGAGCAGTTCTTC. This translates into CASSLPKDFVIGYSEQFF. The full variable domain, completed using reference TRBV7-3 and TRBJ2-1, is GAGVSQTPSNKVTEKGKYVELRCDPISGHTALYWYRQSLGQGPEFLIYFQGTGAADDSGLPNDRFFAVRPEGSVSTLKIQRTERGDSAVYLCASSLPKDFVIGYSEQFFGPGTRLTVL.

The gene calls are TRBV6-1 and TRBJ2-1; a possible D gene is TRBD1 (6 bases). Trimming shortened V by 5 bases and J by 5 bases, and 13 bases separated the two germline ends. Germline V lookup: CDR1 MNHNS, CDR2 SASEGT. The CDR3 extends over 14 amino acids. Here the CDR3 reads CASSYLGHDNEQFF. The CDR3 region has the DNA TGTGCCAGCAGTTACCTGGGACACGACAATGAGCAGTTCTTC.

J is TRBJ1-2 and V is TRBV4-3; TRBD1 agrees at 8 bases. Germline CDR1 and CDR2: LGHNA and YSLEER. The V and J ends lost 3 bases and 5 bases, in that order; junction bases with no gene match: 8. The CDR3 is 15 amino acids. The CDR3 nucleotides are TGCGCCAGCAGCCAGGGGACAGGCGATTCTTATGGCTACACCTTC. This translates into CASSQGTGDSYGYTF.